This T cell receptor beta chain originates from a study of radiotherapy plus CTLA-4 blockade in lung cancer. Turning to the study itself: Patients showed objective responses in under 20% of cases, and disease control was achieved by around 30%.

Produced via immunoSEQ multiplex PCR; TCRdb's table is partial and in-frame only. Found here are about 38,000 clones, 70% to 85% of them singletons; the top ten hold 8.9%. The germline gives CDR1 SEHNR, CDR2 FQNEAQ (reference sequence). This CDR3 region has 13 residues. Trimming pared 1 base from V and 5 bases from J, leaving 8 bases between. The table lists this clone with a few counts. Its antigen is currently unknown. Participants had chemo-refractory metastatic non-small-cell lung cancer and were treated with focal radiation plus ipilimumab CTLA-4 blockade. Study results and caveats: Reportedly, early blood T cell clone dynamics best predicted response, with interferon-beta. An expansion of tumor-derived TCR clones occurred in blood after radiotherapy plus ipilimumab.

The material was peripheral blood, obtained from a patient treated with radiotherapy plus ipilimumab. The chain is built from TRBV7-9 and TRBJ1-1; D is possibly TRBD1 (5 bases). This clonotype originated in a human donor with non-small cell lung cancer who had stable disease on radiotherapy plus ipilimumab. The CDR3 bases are TGTGCCAGCAGCTTAGTTCCAGGGACTGAAGCTTTCTTT. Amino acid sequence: CASSLVPGTEAFF. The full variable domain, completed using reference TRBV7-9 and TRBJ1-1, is DTGVSQNPRHKITKRGQNVTFRCDPISEHNRLYWYRQTLGQGPEFLTYFQNEAQLEKSRLLSDRFSAERPKGSFSTLEIQRTEQGDSAMYLCASSLVPGTEAFFGQGTRLTVV.